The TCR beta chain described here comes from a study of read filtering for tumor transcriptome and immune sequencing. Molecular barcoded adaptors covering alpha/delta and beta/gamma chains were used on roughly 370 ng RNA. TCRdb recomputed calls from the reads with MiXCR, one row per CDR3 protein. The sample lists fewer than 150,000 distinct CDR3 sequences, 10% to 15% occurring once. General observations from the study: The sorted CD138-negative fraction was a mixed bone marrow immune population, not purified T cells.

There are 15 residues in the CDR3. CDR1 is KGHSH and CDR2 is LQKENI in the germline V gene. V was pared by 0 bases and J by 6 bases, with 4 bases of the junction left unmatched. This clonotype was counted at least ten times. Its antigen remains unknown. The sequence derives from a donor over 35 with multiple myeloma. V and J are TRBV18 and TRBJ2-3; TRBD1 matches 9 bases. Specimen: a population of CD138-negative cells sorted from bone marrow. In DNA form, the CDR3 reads TGTGCCAGCTCACCACCGGGACAGGGAATCGATACGCAGTATTTT. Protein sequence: CASSPPGQGIDTQYF. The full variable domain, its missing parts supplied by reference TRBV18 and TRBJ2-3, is NAGVMQNPRHLVRRRGQEARLRCSPMKGHSHVYWYRQLPEEGLKFMVYLQKENIIDESGMPKERFSAEFPKEGPSILRIQQVVRGDSAAYFCASSPPGQGIDTQYFGPGTRLTVL.